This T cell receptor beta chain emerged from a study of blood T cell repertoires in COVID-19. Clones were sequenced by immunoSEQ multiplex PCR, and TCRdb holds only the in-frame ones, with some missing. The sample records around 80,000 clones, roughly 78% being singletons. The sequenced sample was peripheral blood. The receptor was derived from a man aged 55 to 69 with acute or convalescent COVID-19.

In nucleotides, the CDR3 is TGCAGCGTTGAAGATGTAAGACAAAAGACCCAGTACTTC. Translating it yields CSVEDVRQKTQYF. This chain links TRBV29-1 with TRBJ2-5; D unclear. Looked up from germline, CDR1 is SQVTM and CDR2 is ANQGSEA. CDR3 size: 13 residues. The germline V and J ends were trimmed by 0 bases and 6 bases, with 11 bases remaining between them.